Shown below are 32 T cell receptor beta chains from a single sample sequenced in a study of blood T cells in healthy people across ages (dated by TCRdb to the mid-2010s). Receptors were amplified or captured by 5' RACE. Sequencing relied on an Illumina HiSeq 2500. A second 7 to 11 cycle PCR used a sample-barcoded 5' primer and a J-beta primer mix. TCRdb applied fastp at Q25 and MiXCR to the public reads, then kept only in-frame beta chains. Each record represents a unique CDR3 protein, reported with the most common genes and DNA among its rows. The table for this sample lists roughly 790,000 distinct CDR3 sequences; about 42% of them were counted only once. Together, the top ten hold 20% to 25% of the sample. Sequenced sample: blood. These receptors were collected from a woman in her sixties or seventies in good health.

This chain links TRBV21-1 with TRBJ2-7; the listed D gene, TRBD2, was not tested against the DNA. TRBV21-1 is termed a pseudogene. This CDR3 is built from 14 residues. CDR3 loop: CASSLKRGDYEQYF. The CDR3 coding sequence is TGTGCCAGCAGTTTAAAGCGGGGGGACTACGAGCAGTACTTC.

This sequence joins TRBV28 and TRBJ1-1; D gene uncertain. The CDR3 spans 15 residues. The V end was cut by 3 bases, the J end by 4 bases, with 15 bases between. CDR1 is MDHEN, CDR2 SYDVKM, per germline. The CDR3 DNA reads TGTGCCAGCAGTTTCGGCCGGGCCCTGGGCACTGAAGCTTTCTTT. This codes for CASSFGRALGTEAFF.

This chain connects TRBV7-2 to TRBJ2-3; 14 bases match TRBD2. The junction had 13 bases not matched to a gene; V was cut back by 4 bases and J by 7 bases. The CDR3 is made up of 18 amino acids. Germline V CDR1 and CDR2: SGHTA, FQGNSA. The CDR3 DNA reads TGTGCCAGCAGCTCAGGACTAGCGGGAGGAATCCTCGTAAATACGCAGTATTTT. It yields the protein CASSSGLAGGILVNTQYF.

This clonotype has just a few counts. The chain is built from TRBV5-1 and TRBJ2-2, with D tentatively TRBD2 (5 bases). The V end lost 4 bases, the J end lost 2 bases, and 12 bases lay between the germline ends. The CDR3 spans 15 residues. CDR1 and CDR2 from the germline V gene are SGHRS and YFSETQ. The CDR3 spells CASSQTGRNTGELFF. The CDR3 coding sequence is TGCGCCAGCAGCCAGACGGGGAGAAACACCGGGGAGCTGTTTTTT. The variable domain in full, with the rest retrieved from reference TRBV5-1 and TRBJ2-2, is KAGVTQTPRYLIKTRGQQVTLSCSPISGHRSVSWYQQTPGQGLQFLFEYFSETQRNKGNFPGRFSGRQFSNSRSEMNVSTLELGDSALYLCASSQTGRNTGELFFGEGSRLTVL.

The CDR3 nucleotides are TGTGCCAGCAGCTTGGCCGGACAGGGGGCCTCGGATACGCAGTATTTT. Encoded protein: CASSLAGQGASDTQYF. The chain has TRBV5-6 and TRBJ2-3; 11 bases fit TRBD1. V lost 0 bases and J lost 6; bases outside the gene matches: 6. Germline CDR1 SGHDT, CDR2 YYEEEE. CDR3 length: 16 amino acids.

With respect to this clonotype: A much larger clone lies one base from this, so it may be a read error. The CDR3, as DNA: TGCGCCAGCAGCCAGCAATTGATAGGAGAGGCCCAGTACTTC. It specifies CASSQQLIGEAQYF. The rearrangement uses TRBV4-3 and TRBJ2-7; no reliable D call. The V gene lost 3 bases and the J gene lost 10 bases, with 19 bases spanning the gap. The CDR3 runs to 14 residues. CDR1 is LGHNA, CDR2 YSLEER, per germline.

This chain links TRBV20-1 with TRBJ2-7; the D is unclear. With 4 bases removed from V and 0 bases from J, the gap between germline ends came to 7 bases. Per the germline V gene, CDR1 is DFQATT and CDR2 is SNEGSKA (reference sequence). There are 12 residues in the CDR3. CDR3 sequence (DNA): TGCAGTGCTAAGGACCTCTCCTACGAGCAGTACTTC. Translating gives CSAKDLSYEQYF.

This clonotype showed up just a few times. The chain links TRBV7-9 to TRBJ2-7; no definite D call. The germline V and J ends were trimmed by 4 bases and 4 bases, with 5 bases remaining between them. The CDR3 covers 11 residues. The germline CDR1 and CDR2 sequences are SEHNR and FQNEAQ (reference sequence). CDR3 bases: TGTGCCAGCAGCTATCAGTACGAGCAGTACTTC. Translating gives CASSYQYEQYF.

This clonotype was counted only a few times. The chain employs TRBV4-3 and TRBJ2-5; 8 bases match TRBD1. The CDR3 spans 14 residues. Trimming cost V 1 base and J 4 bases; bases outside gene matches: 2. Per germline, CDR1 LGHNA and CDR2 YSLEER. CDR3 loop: CASSQADRGETQYF. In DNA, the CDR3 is TGCGCCAGCAGCCAAGCTGACAGGGGAGAGACCCAGTACTTC.

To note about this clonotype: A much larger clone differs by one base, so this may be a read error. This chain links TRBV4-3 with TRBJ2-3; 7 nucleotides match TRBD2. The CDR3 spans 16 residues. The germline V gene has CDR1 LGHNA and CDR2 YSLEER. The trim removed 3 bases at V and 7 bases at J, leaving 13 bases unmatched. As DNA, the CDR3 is TGCGCCAGCAGCCACGGAGAGTGGGGGAGGGCAAATACGCAGTATTTT. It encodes CASSHGEWGRANTQYF.

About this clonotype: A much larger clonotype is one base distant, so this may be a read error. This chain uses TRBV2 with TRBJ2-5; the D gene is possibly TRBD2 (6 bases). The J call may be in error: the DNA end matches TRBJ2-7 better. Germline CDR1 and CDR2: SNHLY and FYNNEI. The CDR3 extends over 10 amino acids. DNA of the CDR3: TGTGCCGGCGGGGAATACGAGCAGTACTTC. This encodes CAGGEYEQYF.

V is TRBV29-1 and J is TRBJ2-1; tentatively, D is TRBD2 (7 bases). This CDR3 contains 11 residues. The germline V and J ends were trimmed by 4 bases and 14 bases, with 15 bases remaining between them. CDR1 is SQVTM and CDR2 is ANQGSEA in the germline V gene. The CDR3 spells CSVVVGGQEFF. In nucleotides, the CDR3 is TGCAGCGTTGTAGTCGGGGGGCAAGAGTTCTTC.

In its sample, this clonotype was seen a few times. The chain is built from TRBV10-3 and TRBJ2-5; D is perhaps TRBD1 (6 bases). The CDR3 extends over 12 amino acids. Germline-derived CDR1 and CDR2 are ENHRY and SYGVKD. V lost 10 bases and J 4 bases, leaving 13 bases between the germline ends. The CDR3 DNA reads TGTGCCACCAGACAGGCCGGAGAGACCCAGTACTTC. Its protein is CATRQAGETQYF.

For the CDR3, the DNA is TGCAGTGCCGGCCGGGTCACCACCTACGAGCAGTACTTC. Translating gives CSAGRVTTYEQYF. The V and J genes are TRBV20-1 and TRBJ2-7, with no clear D. Per the germline V gene, CDR1 is DFQATT and CDR2 is SNEGSKA (reference sequence). The length of the CDR3 is 13 residues. The V end lost 6 bases, the J end lost 2 bases, and 14 bases lay between the germline ends.

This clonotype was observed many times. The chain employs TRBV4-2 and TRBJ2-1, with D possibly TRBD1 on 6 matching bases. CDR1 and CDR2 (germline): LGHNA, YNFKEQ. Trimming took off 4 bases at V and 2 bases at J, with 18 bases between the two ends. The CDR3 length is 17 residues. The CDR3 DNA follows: TGTGCCAGCAGCCTTACCTGGGAGCAGGGGCCCTACAATGAGCAGTTCTTC. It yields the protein CASSLTWEQGPYNEQFF.

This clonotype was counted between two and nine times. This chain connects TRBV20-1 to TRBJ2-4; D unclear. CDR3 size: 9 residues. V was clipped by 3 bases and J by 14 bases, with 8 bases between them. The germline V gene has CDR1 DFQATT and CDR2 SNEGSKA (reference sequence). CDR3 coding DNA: TGCAGTGCTAGTGGGTCGGAGTACTTC. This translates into CSASGSEYF.

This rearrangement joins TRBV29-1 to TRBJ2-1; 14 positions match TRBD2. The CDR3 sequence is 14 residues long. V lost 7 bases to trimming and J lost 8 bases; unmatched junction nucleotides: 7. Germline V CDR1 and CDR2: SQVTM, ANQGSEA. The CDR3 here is CSGSGLAGGYEQFF. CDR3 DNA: TGCAGCGGTAGTGGACTAGCGGGAGGATATGAGCAGTTCTTC.

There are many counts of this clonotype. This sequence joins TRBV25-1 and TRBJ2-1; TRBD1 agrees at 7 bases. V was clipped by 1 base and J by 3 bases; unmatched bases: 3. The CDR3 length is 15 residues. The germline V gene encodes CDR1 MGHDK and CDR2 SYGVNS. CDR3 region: CASSEFDRDYNEQFF. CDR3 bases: TGTGCCAGCAGTGAATTCGACAGGGACTACAATGAGCAGTTCTTC.

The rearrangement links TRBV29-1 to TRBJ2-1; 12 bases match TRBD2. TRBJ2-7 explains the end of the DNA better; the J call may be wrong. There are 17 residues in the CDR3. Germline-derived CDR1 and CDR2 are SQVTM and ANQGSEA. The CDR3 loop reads CSVGTGLAGRRNDEQYF. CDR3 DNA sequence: TGCAGCGTTGGGACCGGACTAGCGGGAAGGCGCAACGACGAGCAGTACTTC.

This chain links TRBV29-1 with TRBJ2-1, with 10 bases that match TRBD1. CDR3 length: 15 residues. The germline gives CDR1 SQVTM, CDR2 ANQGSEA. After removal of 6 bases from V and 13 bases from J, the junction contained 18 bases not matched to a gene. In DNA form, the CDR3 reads TGCAGCGTCTCTGACAGGGGGCGCAGTAAAGAGACCCAGTTCTTC. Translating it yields CSVSDRGRSKETQFF.

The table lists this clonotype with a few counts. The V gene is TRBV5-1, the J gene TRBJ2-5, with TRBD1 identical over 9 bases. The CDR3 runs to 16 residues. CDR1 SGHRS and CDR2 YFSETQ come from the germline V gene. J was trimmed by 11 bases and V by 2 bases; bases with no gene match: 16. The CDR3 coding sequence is TGCGCCAGCAGCTTAGGTCTGGCGGGACAGGGTAAAGAGCAGTACTTC. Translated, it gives CASSLGLAGQGKEQYF.

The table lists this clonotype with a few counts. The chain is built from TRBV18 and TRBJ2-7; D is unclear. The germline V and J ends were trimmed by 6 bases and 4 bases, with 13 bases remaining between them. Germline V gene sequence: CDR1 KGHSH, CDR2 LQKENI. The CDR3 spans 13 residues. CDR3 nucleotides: TGTGCCAGCTCTCCCGCCCAGAGTTACGAGCAGTACTTC. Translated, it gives CASSPAQSYEQYF.

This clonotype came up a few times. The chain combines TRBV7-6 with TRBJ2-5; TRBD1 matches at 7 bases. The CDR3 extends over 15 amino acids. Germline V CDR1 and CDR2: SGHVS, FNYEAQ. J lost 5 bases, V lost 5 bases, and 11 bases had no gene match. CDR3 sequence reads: CASSIGTVGVETQYF. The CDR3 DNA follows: TGTGCCAGCAGCATCGGGACAGTCGGAGTCGAGACCCAGTACTTC.

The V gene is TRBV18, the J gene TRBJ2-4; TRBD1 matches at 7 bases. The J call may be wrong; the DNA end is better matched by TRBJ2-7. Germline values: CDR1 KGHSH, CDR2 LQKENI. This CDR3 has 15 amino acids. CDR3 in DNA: TGTGCCAGCTCACTTCCACGGACAGGACCCTACGAGCAGTACTTC. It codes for CASSLPRTGPYEQYF.

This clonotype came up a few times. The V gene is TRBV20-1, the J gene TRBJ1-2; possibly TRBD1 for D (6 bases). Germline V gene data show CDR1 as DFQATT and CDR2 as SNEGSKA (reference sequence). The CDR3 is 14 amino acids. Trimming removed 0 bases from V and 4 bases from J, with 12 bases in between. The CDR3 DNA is TGCAGTGCTAGAGATCCGGCAGGGGCCTATGGCTACACCTTC. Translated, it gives CSARDPAGAYGYTF.

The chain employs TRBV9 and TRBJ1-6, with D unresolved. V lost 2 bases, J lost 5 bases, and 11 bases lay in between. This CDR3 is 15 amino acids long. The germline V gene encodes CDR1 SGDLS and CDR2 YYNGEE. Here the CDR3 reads CASSVDPRDNSPLHF. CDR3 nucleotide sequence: TGTGCCAGCAGCGTGGACCCAAGAGATAATTCACCCCTCCACTTT.

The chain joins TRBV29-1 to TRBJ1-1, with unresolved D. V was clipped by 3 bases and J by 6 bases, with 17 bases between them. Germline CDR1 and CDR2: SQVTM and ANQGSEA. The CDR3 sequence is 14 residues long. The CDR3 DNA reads TGCAGCGTTGAGGGAAGTGGAGGTGTATCTGAAGCTTTCTTT. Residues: CSVEGSGGVSEAFF.

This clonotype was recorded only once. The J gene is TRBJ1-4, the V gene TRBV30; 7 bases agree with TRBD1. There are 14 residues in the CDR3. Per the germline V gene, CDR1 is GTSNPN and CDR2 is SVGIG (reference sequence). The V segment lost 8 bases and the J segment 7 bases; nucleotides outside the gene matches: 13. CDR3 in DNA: TGTGCCCAGAGGGGGCAGGGAGGAGGTGAAAAACTGTTTTTT. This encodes CAQRGQGGGEKLFF.

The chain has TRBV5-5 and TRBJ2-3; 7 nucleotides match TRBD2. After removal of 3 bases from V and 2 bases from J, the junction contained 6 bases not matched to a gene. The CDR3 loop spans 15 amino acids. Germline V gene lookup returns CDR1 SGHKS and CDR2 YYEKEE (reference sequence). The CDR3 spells CASSSPSGATDTQYF. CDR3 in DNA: TGTGCCAGCAGCTCCCCTAGCGGAGCCACAGATACGCAGTATTTT.

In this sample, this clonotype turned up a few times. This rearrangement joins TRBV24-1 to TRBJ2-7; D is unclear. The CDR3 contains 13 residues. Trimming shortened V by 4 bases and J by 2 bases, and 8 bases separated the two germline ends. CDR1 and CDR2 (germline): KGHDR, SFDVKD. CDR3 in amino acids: CATSDPLAYEQYF. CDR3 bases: TGTGCCACCAGTGACCCCCTGGCCTACGAGCAGTACTTC.

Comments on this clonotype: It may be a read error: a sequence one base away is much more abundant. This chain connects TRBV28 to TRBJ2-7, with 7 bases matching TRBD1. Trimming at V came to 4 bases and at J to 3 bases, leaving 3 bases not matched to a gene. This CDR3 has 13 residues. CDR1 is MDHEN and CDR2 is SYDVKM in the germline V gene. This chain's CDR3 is CASSSGQDYEQYF. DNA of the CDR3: TGTGCCAGCAGTTCCGGACAGGACTACGAGCAGTACTTC.

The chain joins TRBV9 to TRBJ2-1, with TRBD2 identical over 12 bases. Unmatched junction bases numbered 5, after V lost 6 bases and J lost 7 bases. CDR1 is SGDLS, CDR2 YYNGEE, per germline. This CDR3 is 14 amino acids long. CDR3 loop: CASNLAGGTNEQFF. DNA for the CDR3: TGTGCCAGCAACCTAGCGGGAGGGACAAATGAGCAGTTCTTC.